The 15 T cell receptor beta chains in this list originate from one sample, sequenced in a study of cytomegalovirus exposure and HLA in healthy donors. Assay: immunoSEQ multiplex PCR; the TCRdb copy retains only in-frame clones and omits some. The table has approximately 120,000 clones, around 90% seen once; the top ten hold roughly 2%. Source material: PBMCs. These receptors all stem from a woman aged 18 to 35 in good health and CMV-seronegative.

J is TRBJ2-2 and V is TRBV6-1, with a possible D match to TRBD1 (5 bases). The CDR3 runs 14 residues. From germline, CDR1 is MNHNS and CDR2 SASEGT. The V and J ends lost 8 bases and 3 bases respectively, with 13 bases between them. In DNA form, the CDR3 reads TGTGCCAGCGTCTACAGGAAGGACACCGGGGAGCTGTTTTTT. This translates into CASVYRKDTGELFF.

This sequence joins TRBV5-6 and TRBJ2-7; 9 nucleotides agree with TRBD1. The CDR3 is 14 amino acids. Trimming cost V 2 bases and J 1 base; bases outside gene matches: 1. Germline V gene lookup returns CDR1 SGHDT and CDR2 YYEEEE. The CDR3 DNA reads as TGTGCCAGCAGCTTCGGGACAGGGTCCTACGAGCAGTACTTC. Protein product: CASSFGTGSYEQYF.

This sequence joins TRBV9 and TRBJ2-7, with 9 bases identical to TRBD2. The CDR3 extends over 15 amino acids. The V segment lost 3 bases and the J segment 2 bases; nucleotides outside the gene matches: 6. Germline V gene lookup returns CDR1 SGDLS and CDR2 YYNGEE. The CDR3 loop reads CASSDLAGPTYEQYF. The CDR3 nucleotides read TGTGCCAGCAGCGACCTAGCGGGGCCGACCTACGAGCAGTACTTC.

The CDR3 nucleotides are TGTGCCAGCGGCGGTTCTCTGAACACTGAAGCTTTCTTT. Its translation is CASGGSLNTEAFF. V is TRBV28 and J is TRBJ1-1; D ambiguous. Germline CDR1 and CDR2: MDHEN and SYDVKM. The ends were cut back, 8 bases at V and 0 bases at J, with 10 bases in the middle. The CDR3 covers 13 residues.

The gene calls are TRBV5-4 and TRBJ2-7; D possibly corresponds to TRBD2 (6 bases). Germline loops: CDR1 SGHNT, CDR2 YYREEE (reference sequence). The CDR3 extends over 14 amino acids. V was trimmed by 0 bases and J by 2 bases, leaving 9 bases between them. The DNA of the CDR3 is TGTGCCAGCAGCTTGGCCGGGACTGCCTACGAGCAGTACTTC. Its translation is CASSLAGTAYEQYF.

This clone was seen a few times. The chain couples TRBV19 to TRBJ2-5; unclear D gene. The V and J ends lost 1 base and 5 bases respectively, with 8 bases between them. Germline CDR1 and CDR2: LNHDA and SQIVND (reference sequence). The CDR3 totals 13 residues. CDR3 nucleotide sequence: TGTGCCAGTAGTATAGCCCTATCGGAGACCCAGTACTTC. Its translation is CASSIALSETQYF.

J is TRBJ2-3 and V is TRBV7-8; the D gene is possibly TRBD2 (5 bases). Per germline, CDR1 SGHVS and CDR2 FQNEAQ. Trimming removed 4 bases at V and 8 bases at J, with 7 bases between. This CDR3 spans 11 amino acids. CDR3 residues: CASSSGVTQYF. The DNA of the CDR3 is TGTGCCAGCAGCTCCGGGGTTACGCAGTATTTT.

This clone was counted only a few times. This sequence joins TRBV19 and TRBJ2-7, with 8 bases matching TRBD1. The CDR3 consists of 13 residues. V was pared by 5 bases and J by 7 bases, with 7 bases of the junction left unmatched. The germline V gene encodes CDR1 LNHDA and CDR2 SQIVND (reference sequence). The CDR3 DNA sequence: TGTGCCAGTAGTGCGGACAGGGCAGGGGAGCAGTACTTC. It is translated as CASSADRAGEQYF.

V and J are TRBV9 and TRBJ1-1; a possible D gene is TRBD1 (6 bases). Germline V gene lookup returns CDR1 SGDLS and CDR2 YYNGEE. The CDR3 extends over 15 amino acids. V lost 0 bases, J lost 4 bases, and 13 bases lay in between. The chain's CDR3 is CASSVGGGRATEAFF. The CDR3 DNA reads TGTGCCAGCAGCGTAGGCGGGGGGCGGGCCACTGAAGCTTTCTTT.

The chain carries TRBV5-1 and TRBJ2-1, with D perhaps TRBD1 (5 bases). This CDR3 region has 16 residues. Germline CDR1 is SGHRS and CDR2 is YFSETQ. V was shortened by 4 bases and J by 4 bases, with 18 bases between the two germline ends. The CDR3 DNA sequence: TGCGCCAGCAGCCCAAGGGAAGGGGCGTTGTACAATGAGCAGTTCTTC. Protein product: CASSPREGALYNEQFF. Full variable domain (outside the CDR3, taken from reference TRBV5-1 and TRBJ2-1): KAGVTQTPRYLIKTRGQQVTLSCSPISGHRSVSWYQQTPGQGLQFLFEYFSETQRNKGNFPGRFSGRQFSNSRSEMNVSTLELGDSALYLCASSPREGALYNEQFFGPGTRLTVL.

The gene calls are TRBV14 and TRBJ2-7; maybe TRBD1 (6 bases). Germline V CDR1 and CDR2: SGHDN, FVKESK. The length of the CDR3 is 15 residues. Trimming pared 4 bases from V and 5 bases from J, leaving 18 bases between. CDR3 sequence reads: CASSLGHRAINEQYF. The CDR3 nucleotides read TGTGCCAGCAGCCTGGGGCACAGGGCAATAAACGAGCAGTACTTC.

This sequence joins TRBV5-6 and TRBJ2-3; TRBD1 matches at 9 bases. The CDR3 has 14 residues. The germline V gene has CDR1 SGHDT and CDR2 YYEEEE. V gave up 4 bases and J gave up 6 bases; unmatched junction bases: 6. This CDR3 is CASSLGQGRDTQYF. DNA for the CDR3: TGTGCCAGCAGCCTGGGACAGGGTAGGGATACGCAGTATTTT.

The CDR3 DNA follows: TGTGCCACCAGCAGAGATCGGGACGAGCAGTACTTC. As protein: CATSRDRDEQYF. V usage is TRBV15 and J usage is TRBJ2-7; the D is unclear. Germline assignment: CDR1 LNHNV and CDR2 YYDKDF (reference sequence). The V gene lost 0 bases and the J gene lost 5 bases, with 5 bases spanning the gap. The CDR3 length is 12 residues.

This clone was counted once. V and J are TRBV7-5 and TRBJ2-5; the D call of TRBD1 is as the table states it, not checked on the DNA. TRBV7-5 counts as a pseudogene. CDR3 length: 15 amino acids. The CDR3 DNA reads TGTGTCAGAAGCTTTCGAGGACAGCGGATACAGACCCAGTACTTC. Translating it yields CVRSFRGQRIQTQYF.

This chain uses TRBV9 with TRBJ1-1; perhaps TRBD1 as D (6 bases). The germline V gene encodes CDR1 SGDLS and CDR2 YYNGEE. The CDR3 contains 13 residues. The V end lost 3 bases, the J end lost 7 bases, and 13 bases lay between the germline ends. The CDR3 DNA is TGTGCCAGCAGCGCCGGGACATCGAATGAAGCTTTCTTT. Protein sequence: CASSAGTSNEAFF.